One and the same sample provided the 5 T cell receptor beta chains below, sequenced in a study of response to subunit inactivated influenza vaccine. In TCRdb, the RT-PCR reads were re-called with MiXCR into one record per CDR3 protein. Of a few hundred thousand distinct CDR3 sequences in the sample, 20% to 25% are singletons; the top ten hold roughly a tenth. This sample comprised PBMCs from blood, obtained 21 months after vaccination. These receptors were obtained from a man aged 50-75 years who received an inactivated influenza vaccine.

V usage is TRBV18 and J usage is TRBJ2-7, with TRBD1 identical over 9 bases. Germline V gene lookup returns CDR1 KGHSH and CDR2 LQKENI. V was pared by 3 bases and J by 6 bases, with 6 bases of the junction left unmatched. The CDR3 extends over 14 amino acids. Here the CDR3 reads CASSPRDRAPEQYF. The CDR3 coding sequence is TGTGCCAGCTCACCCCGGGACAGGGCCCCCGAGCAGTACTTC.

This rearrangement joins TRBV7-9 to TRBJ2-7; D is ambiguous. CDR1 is SEHNR, CDR2 FQNEAQ, per germline (reference sequence). The V end was cut by 0 bases, the J end by 3 bases, with 9 bases between. The CDR3 sequence is 14 residues long. This chain's CDR3 is CASSLAPSHYEQYF. The DNA of the CDR3 is TGTGCCAGCAGCTTAGCCCCCAGTCACTACGAGCAGTACTTC.

This rearrangement joins TRBV5-5 to TRBJ2-1; 7 bases fit TRBD2. Germline V CDR1 and CDR2: SGHKS, YYEKEE (reference sequence). The CDR3 extends over 16 amino acids. The J segment lost 4 bases and the V segment lost 2 bases, leaving 9 bases of the junction unmatched. The chain's CDR3 is CASSFDGTGGYNEQFF. The CDR3 DNA is TGTGCCAGCAGCTTTGACGGCACGGGGGGTTACAATGAGCAGTTCTTC.

V and J are TRBV4-3 and TRBJ1-3, with 7 bases that match TRBD1. With V trimmed by 0 bases and J by 0 bases, 8 bases remained unmatched. Germline CDR1 reads LGHNA; CDR2 reads YSLEER. The CDR3 is 18 amino acids. CDR3 DNA sequence: TGCGCCAGCAGCCAAGAAACTACCCGGGACAGCTCTGGAAACACCATATATTTT. As protein: CASSQETTRDSSGNTIYF.

The chain carries TRBV6-2 or TRBV6-3 and TRBJ2-1; 11 nucleotides agree with TRBD2. J lost 4 bases, V lost 6 bases, and 8 bases had no gene match. The CDR3 runs 16 residues. Germline loops: CDR1 MNHEY, CDR2 SVGEGT. The CDR3 coding sequence is TGTGCCAGCAGCTTCACTAGCGGGAGACAGTACAATGAGCAGTTCTTC. Translated: CASSFTSGRQYNEQFF.